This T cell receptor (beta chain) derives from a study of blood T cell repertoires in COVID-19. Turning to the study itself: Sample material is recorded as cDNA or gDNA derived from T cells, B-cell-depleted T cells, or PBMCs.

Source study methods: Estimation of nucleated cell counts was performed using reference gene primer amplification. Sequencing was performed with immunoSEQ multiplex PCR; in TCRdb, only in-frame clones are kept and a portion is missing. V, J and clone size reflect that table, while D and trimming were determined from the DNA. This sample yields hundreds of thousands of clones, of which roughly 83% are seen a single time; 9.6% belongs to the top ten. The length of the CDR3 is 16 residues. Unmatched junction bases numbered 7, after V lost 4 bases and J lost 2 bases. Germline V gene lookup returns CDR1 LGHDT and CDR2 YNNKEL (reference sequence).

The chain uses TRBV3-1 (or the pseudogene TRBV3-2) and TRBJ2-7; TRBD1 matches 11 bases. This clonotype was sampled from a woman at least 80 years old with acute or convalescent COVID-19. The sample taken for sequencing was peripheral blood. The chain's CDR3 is CASSRTGGPGAYEQYF. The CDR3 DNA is TGTGCCAGCAGCCGGACAGGGGGCCCGGGGGCCTACGAGCAGTACTTC.